This TCR beta chain was identified in a study of identical twins. Template switching supplied a universal primer site; unique molecular identifiers were carried on the cDNA. From the 5' RACE reads, TCRdb called clonotypes with MiXCR, one entry per CDR3 protein. This sample carries roughly 290,000 distinct CDR3 sequences, just under 9.5% of them seen once, and the ten largest clones take around 7.1%. There are many counts of this clonotype. The sample was also reused in another study, on yellow fever vaccine responses in identical twins.

This clonotype was obtained from a woman younger than 35 in good health. Sequencing used CD8+ T cells sorted from blood.

This CDR3 is CASNDGGPISGANVLTF. Written as DNA, the CDR3 is TGTGCCAGCAATGATGGGGGGCCTATCTCTGGGGCCAACGTCCTGACTTTC. The chain joins TRBV12-3 or TRBV12-4 to TRBJ2-6; D may be TRBD1 or TRBD2 (6 bases each). The CDR3 is made up of 17 amino acids. Trimming left V 7 bases short and J 0 bases short, with 16 bases between.